This T cell receptor beta chain was captured in a study of blood T cell repertoires in COVID-19. Study background: Italy, Spain and the United States were the sources of the convalescent and acute COVID-19 samples. T cells, B-cell-depleted T cells, or PBMCs provided the cDNA or gDNA that served as material.

Study processing details: Reference gene primer amplification in the assay estimated nucleated cell counts. Profiled with immunoSEQ multiplex PCR; TCRdb holds only in-frame clones, not every one. V, J and clone size were drawn from that table, and D and trimming were deduced from the DNA. This table has 310,000 or so clones, more than 80% appearing once. With 0 bases clipped from V and 7 bases from J, the junction kept 5 bases outside the gene matches. The CDR3 has 15 amino acids. CDR1 KGHSH and CDR2 LQKENI come from the germline V gene. Sequenced sample: peripheral blood. The source is a man between 18 and 35 years old who had recovered from COVID-19. This rearrangement joins TRBV18 to TRBJ2-1, with 8 bases lining up with TRBD2. The CDR3 DNA reads TGTGCCAGCTCACCACCCGGCGGGAGGTGGAATGAGCAGTTCTTC. Translating gives CASSPPGGRWNEQFF.